This TCR beta chain was identified during a study of cytomegalovirus exposure and HLA in healthy donors listed by TCRdb under 2017. Context from the whole study: An earlier analysis of about 530 of the donors reported about 300 Gb of sequence data and 95 million to 120 million unique TCR beta sequences obtained from some 170 million T cells. About 330 gigabases of sequencing data and 75 million to 85 million unique TCR sequences made up an early release that covered several hundred HLA-typed donors. Of the 300 to 400 genotyped donors, roughly 80% fell in the genetic ancestry cluster associated with self-reported Caucasian donors. The study was designed to test whether signatures of past pathogen exposure could be identified by cataloging public T cell receptors. The study profiled the T cell repertoires of 550 to 700 subjects by immunosequencing and related them to cytomegalovirus serostatus. A separate validation cohort of some 130 different subjects was used in addition to the approximately 700-subject first cohort. High-throughput TCR immunosequencing, statistical association of individual TCRs with disease status, and machine learning were combined to predict cytomegalovirus infection status. A later analysis re-examined previously published TCR beta repertoires from about 670 donors and added high-resolution HLA genotyping to investigate patterns of TCR occurrence. Rather than using new phenotypic data, the later analysis identified candidate immune exposures from TCR beta sequences and from how often those sequences occurred across donors. An earlier analysis of around 580 of the donors used high-throughput TCR beta sequencing to judge whether each TCR beta V gene segment behaved as functional or pseudogenic. Donor age, sex, ethnicity and CMV serostatus were collected together with the repertoire data. In a later genetic analysis, genome-wide SNP genotypes for about 65% of the roughly 700 donors were used, and that subset was treated as a discovery cohort. All discovery cohort repertoires had been generated on a single sequencing platform. HLA typing covered class I and class II loci at four-digit resolution. The number of typed donors differed by locus: about 620-630 for A, B, C, DRB1 and DQB1; roughly 510 for DQA1; fewer than 610 for DPA1; and roughly 450 for DPB1. Roughly 5 DR-DQ haplotypes were handled as single units for association and clustering, since linkage in the cohort was strong. Among about 400 genotyped donors of the cohort, an average of roughly 230,000 unique TCR beta nucleotide sequences was sequenced per donor, of which roughly 17% were non-productive. General conclusions and limits of the study: The authors suggested that the approach could potentially be extended to other disease states and immunological phenotypes. Because counts were too low, seventeen rarely observed V segments, including chromosome 9 orphons, were left out of the earlier analysis of approximately 500 of the donors. Some IMGT-functional V segments, including TRBV6-2 and TRBV6-3, could not be distinguished by the 87-base-pair reads and were therefore excluded. Most CMV-associated TCR beta chains appeared to be HLA-restricted in a later analysis, and the HLA associations seemed to be driven largely by CMV exposure. A later genetic analysis reported fewer N-insertions in productive TCRs among donors in an Asian-associated ancestry cluster than the approximately 700-donor mean. A later analysis found that TCR association rates varied across HLA loci, with DRB1 alleles showing the most associated TCRs and HLA-C alleles the fewest. A later analysis reported that several top co-occurrence clusters appeared linked to parvovirus B19, influenza, CMV and Epstein-Barr virus. The sequencing pipeline was judged likely to have produced a cluster of highly shared sequence variants as a technical artifact. Assigning TCR associations to individual alleles was difficult when HLA alleles, especially DR and DQ, strongly co-occurred. An earlier analysis of around 540 of the donors showed that most TCR beta V segments appeared in productive rearrangements either about 87% or about 30% of the time, which broadly matched IMGT annotations. A few of the identified cytomegalovirus-associated TCR beta chains were confirmed in vitro to be specific for cytomegalovirus antigens. The cohort was sequenced for TCR beta chains only, and without alpha or paired-chain data the features that could be detected were limited. Linkage disequilibrium might explain the correlated functional status among segregating V segments, but an unknown experimental factor could not be excluded. The presence/absence analyses assumed that sequencing depth was roughly uniform across donors, and that assumption may not be true. In a later genetic analysis, a missense DCLRE1C variant was associated with V-gene and J-gene trimming of TCR beta chains, and the association was replicated in an independent cohort. Because some donors lacked HLA typing at each locus, the association tests relied only on the typed subset. At a false discovery rate of 0.05, a later analysis linked fewer than 20,000 TCR beta sequences to specific HLA alleles. Compared with equally common non-associated chains, HLA-associated TCR beta chains in a later analysis were more clonally expanded and had lower generation probabilities. Cytomegalovirus status was reported to be diagnosed by the classifier with high specificity and sensitivity in both the original and validation cohorts. CMV serostatus was the only immune exposure information available for the cohort. A further reported finding was that TCR beta sequences accurately predicted the HLA-A and HLA-B alleles for most subjects in the first cohort. Across donors, most TCR sequences were observed very rarely, whereas some public TCRs were present in many individuals. The study listed 164 TCR beta chains as associated with cytomegalovirus.

The library relied on the immunoSEQ multiplex PCR assay. For the multiplex PCR, a mixture combining 60 forward primers for TCR Vbeta segments and 13 reverse primers for TCR Jbeta segments was used. The CDR3 region of rearranged TCR beta genes was amplified from genomic DNA with a multiplex PCR assay. On the Illumina HiSeq System, the amplified TCR beta libraries were sequenced as 87-base-pair reads. Regarding the original processing steps: A later analysis counted about 80 million unique TCR beta chains across the roughly 700 repertoires, and roughly 10 million of these chains were shared by at least two donors. A nearest-neighbor algorithm error-corrected the raw reads and collapsed the reads into unique sequences, merging closely related sequences to remove PCR and sequencing errors. V, D and J gene segments were assigned by aligning CDR3 sequences to IMGT reference sequences. Each retained sequence needed at least a six-nucleotide match to both a V gene segment and a J gene segment. A rearrangement was called productive if the CDR3 had no stop codons and remained in frame with V and J, and every other rearrangement was called non-productive. CDR3 was defined according to IMGT convention as the region running from the second conserved V-encoded cysteine to the conserved J-encoded phenylalanine. The earlier analysis of approximately 590 of the donors excluded any sequence lacking an unambiguous match to a single V gene segment. In an earlier analysis of approximately 590 of the donors, V segments were called functional above 56.7% productive rearrangements and were called segregating when the between-donor standard deviation exceeded 5%. To diagnose cytomegalovirus status from the catalog of TCR beta chain sequences, a statistical classification framework was built. In a later analysis, TCR nucleotide sequences were compared against IMGT/GENE-DB human TR gene sequences so that V and J genes could be assigned. The TCRdist pipeline was used in a later analysis to assign CDR3 sequences and most-parsimonious VDJ recombination scenarios. In a later analysis, each TCR beta chain was defined by its CDR3 amino acid sequence together with its V-gene family, and reads without a unique V-gene family were excluded. In a later analysis, 500 to 700 highly shared, low-generation-probability nucleotide sequences were removed to address suspected cross-contamination and a sequencing artifact. A later analysis calculated a clonal expansion index for each public chain from normalized within-repertoire ranks of inferred template counts. Generation probabilities in a later analysis came from a VDJ recombination model fitted to out-of-frame rearrangements, and those results were checked against IGoR. A later analysis scored TCR-TCR, TCR-HLA and TCR-CMV co-occurrence with hypergeometric tests, applying a repertoire-size bias correction to TCR pairs. A later analysis estimated false discovery rates by permuting HLA or CMV assignments 20 times. In a later analysis, co-occurring TCRs were grouped using DBSCAN, and TCRdist sequence similarity was added for clustering within HLA-allele-positive subsets. Repertoires with fewer than 30,000 or more than 120,000 public chains were left out of co-occurrence clustering, as were about 5 repertoires with anomalous nucleotide sharing. TCRdb carries this immuneACCESS record with in-frame sequences only. Its versions omit some clonotypes, under half of them owing to an unresolved V gene in the studies checked, with the rest unexplained. D and trimming come from the DNA, and the V and J calls and clone size come from that table. For this sample the table gives tens of thousands of clones, of which 70% to 85% were detected only once. The ten largest clones add up to 2.4% of the sample.

CDR1 and CDR2 were assigned from the germline V gene as SGHTA and FQGTGA. V is reduced by 4 bases and J by 10 bases, leaving a spacing of 16 bases between them. There are 13 amino acids in the CDR3, from cysteine to phenylalanine inclusive. The read is trimmed to its CDR3 DNA, 39 bases read in frame from base 1. In regard to this clone: Its antigen is unknown. No much larger clonotype is one base removed from it; base qualities were not supplied.

The cohort comprised some 700 healthy bone marrow donors. At the time of sampling, all cohort members were nominally healthy, though unrecorded immune exposures were likely present. The donor was CMV seronegative and belonged to the group of 350 or so seronegative cohort members. A peripheral blood sample was collected from each donor, and TCR beta sequencing was performed on peripheral blood mononuclear cells. Genomic DNA was extracted from the blood cell samples with the Qiagen DNeasy Blood Extraction Kit. The specimen was PBMCs. The chain uses TRBV7-3 and TRBJ1-1, with a tentative D gene TRBD1 over 5 matching bases. The receptor was derived from a woman between 45 and 65 years old in good health and CMV-seronegative. The CDR3 protein sequence reads: CASSSQVGQVAFF. The DNA sequence is given as TGTGCCAGCAGCTCACAGGTCGGCCAAGTAGCTTTCTTT.